This T cell receptor (beta chain) was observed in a study of technical replicates of blood from a few donors. Germline V gene data show CDR1 as SQVTM and CDR2 as ANQGSEA. Trimming took 6 bases from V and 3 from J; bases not matched to a gene: 3. The CDR3 length is 12 residues. Clones were sequenced by immunoSEQ multiplex PCR, and TCRdb holds only the in-frame ones, with some missing. This table holds 50,000 to 70,000 clones, 90% to 95% found once. V gene TRBV29-1 combines with J gene TRBJ1-1; 8 nucleotides align to TRBD1. The sample comprised PBMCs. This receptor was obtained from a human donor in good health. Some clones in this sample may be carry-over from other donors' samples. CDR3 sequence reads: CSVLQGDTEAFF. The CDR3 DNA reads as TGCAGCGTCCTACAGGGGGACACTGAAGCTTTCTTT.